This record looks at one TCR beta chain sequence and its context. The entry originates in a study of blood T cell repertoires in COVID-19. Turning to the study itself: Sites in the United States, Italy and Spain provided acute and convalescent COVID-19 samples. The cDNA or gDNA used as material had been derived from T cells, B-cell-depleted T cells, or PBMCs.

Original processing notes: Amplification of reference gene primers was used by the study to estimate nucleated cell counts. Sequencing was performed with immunoSEQ multiplex PCR; in TCRdb, only in-frame clones are kept and a portion is missing. V and J calls and clone size are those listed in that table; D and trimming were worked out from the DNA. The repertoire includes roughly 170,000 clones, roughly four fifths of them detected once, and roughly 8% sits in the top ten. CDR3 size: 13 residues. Germline-derived CDR1 and CDR2 are SGHTA and FQGNSA. Between the trimmed V and J ends, which lost 1 base and 7 bases, there was a span of 8 bases.

J is TRBJ1-5 and V is TRBV7-2; D is undetermined. Sequenced input: peripheral blood. This clonotype was obtained from a man in his forties who had recovered from COVID-19. DNA of the CDR3: TGTGCCAGCAGCTTAGGTATCCTACAGCCCCAGCATTTT. This codes for CASSLGILQPQHF.